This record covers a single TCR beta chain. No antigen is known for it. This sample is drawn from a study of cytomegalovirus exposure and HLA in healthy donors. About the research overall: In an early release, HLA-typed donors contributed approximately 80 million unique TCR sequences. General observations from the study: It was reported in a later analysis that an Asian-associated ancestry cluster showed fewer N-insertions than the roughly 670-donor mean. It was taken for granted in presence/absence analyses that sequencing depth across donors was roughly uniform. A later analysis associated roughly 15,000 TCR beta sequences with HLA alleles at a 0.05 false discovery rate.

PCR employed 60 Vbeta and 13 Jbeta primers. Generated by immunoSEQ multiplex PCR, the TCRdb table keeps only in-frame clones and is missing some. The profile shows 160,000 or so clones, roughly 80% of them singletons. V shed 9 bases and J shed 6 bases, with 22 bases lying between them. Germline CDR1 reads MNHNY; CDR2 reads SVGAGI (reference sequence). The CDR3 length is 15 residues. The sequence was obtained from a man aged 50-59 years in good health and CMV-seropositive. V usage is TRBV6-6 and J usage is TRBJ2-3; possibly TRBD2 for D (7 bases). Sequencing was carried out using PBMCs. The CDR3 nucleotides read TGTGCCAGTCAAAGAGGGGGGGCCGGGGGTGATACGCAGTATTTT. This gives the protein CASQRGGAGGDTQYF.